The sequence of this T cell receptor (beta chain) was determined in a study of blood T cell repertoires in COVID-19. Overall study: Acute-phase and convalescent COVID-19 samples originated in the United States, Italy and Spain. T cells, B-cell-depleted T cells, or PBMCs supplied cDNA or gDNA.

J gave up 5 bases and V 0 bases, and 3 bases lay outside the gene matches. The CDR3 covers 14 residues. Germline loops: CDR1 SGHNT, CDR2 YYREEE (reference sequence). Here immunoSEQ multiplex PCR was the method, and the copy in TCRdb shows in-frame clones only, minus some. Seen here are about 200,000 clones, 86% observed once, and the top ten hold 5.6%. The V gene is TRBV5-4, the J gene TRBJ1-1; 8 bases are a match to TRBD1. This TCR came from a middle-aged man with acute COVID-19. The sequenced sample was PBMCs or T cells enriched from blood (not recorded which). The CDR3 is CASSLGTGRTEAFF. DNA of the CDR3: TGTGCCAGCAGCTTGGGGACAGGGAGAACTGAAGCTTTCTTT.